The 24 T cell receptor beta chains given below trace back to one sample, sequenced in a study of molecular identifiers for immune sequencing clone quantification. TCRdb called the PCR reads again in MiXCR, with one record for every CDR3 protein. The sample records around 470,000 distinct CDR3 sequences, under 30% being singletons. Input material: naive CD8+ T cells from blood, with Jurkat cell RNA spiked in. Subset meaning: FACS-sorted CD8+CD4-CCR7+CD45RA+ naive T cells. These receptors were taken from a human donor in good health. Some libraries in this study had Jurkat cell RNA spiked in.

The V call is TRBV7-8, the J call TRBJ2-5, with 8 bases aligning to TRBD1. Germline V CDR1 and CDR2: SGHVS, FQNEAQ. Trimming at V came to 5 bases and at J to 2 bases, leaving 4 bases not matched to a gene. The CDR3 loop spans 14 amino acids. This CDR3 reads CASSTDREQETQYF. Here the CDR3 DNA reads TGTGCCAGCAGCACGGACAGGGAACAAGAGACCCAGTACTTC. Full variable domain (rest looked up from reference TRBV7-8 and TRBJ2-5): GAGVSQSPRYKVAKRGQDVALRCDPISGHVSLFWYQQALGQGPEFLTYFQNEAQLDKSGLPSDRFFAERPEGSVSTLKIQRTQQEDSAVYLCASSTDREQETQYFGPGTRLLVL.

The CDR3 region is CASSQEGGLSYEQYF. The CDR3 nucleotides are TGCGCCAGCAGCCAAGAAGGCGGGCTCTCCTACGAGCAGTACTTC. The rearrangement uses TRBV4-3 and TRBJ2-7, with TRBD2 as a possible D gene (5 bases). The germline CDR1 and CDR2 sequences are LGHNA and YSLEER. The CDR3 spans 15 residues. The ends were cut back, 0 bases at V and 0 bases at J, with 9 bases in the middle.

Many counts were recorded for this clonotype. The germline gene is not matched at one end of the junction; a read error may be the cause. DNA of the CDR3: TGTGCCAGTTCCCAGGGGAGAGGGACTGAAGCTTTCTTT. Residues: CASSQGRGTEAFF. The J gene is TRBJ1-1, the V gene TRBV4-1; TRBD1 is a possible D gene (6 bases). This CDR3 is 13 amino acids long. Germline V CDR1 and CDR2: MGHRA, YSYEKL.

This chain connects TRBV4-3 to TRBJ1-2; 9 bases line up with TRBD1. Germline V gives CDR1 LGHNA, CDR2 YSLEER. This CDR3 contains 17 residues. V dropped 0 bases and J dropped 0; count of bases not matched to a gene: 5. DNA for the CDR3: TGCGCCAGCAGCCAAGATGGGACAGGGAACCCTAACTATGGCTACACCTTC. This encodes CASSQDGTGNPNYGYTF.

The chain has TRBV27 and TRBJ2-7; D might be TRBD1 or TRBD2, each matching 5 bases. The germline V gene encodes CDR1 MNHEY and CDR2 SMNVEV (reference sequence). The CDR3 has 13 residues. Deletions cut 2 bases from V and 5 bases from J, with 10 bases between. Here the CDR3 DNA reads TGTGCCAGCAGTTTAGCCGGGGCAGACGAGCAGTACTTC. It is translated as CASSLAGADEQYF.

V and J are TRBV2 and TRBJ2-3; no clear D gene. CDR1 is SNHLY, CDR2 FYNNEI, per germline. This CDR3 region has 13 residues. V was shortened by 7 bases and J by 5 bases, with 13 bases between the two germline ends. CDR3 protein: CASIRATIDTQYF. The DNA of the CDR3 is TGTGCCAGCATACGGGCCACCATAGATACGCAGTATTTT.

This clonotype was observed a few times. The gene calls are TRBV2 and TRBJ1-5; maybe TRBD1 (5 bases). V was shortened by 5 bases and J by 0 bases, with 11 bases between the two germline ends. CDR1 and CDR2 (germline): SNHLY, FYNNEI. The CDR3 runs 15 residues. CDR3 residues: CASSSTEHSNQPQHF. In nucleotides, the CDR3 is TGTGCCAGCAGTTCGACAGAGCATAGCAATCAGCCCCAGCATTTT.

The chain links TRBV28 to TRBJ2-2; 7 positions match TRBD2. Germline V gives CDR1 MDHEN, CDR2 SYDVKM. The trim removed 3 bases at V and 1 base at J, leaving 5 bases unmatched. The length of the CDR3 is 16 residues. In nucleotides, the CDR3 is TGTGCCAGCAGTTTGAAGACTAGCTTGAACACCGGGGAGCTGTTTTTT. Translating it yields CASSLKTSLNTGELFF.

This clonotype has just one count. This chain connects TRBV2 to TRBJ1-4, with 10 bases aligning to TRBD1. V lost 8 bases and J lost 6; bases outside the gene matches: 12. The CDR3 runs 16 residues. From germline, CDR1 is SNHLY and CDR2 FYNNEI. The CDR3 DNA follows: TGTGCCAGCCCCCCCTCCGCCGGGACAGGGGATGAAAAACTGTTTTTT. The encoded protein is CASPPSAGTGDEKLFF. Combining the CDR3 with reference TRBV2 and TRBJ1-4 gives the whole variable domain EPEVTQTPSHQVTQMGQEVILRCVPISNHLYFYWYRQILGQKVEFLVSFYNNEISEKSEIFDDQFSVERPDGSNFTLKIRSTKLEDSAMYFCASPPSAGTGDEKLFFGSGTQLSVL.

Here the CDR3 DNA reads TGTGCCAGCAGTAACCGGGGGGGATTCTCCGATCCGCAGTATTTT. Its protein is CASSNRGGFSDPQYF. The chain combines TRBV6-5 with TRBJ2-3, with TRBD2 matching 8 bases. V shed 5 bases and J 10 bases; nucleotides not matched to a gene: 14. Germline CDR1 MNHEY, CDR2 SVGAGI. The CDR3 is 15 amino acids.

This clonotype was observed at least ten times. This rearrangement joins TRBV12-3 or TRBV12-4 to TRBJ1-2, with D perhaps matching TRBD1 (6 bases). V lost 3 bases, J lost 3 bases, and 11 bases lay in between. This CDR3 is built from 14 residues. The CDR3 nucleotides read TGTGCCAGCAGTTTGGAGACAGGCTACTATGGCTACACCTTC. Protein: CASSLETGYYGYTF.

A word on this clonotype: A much larger clone lies one base from this, so it may be a read error. The rearrangement uses TRBV7-2 and TRBJ2-5; D is perhaps TRBD1 or TRBD2 (5 bases each). Germline lookup yields CDR1 SGHTA and CDR2 FQGNSA. CDR3 size: 14 residues. CDR3 DNA: TGTGCCGGCAGCCAGTGGGGGAATCAAGAGACCCAGTACTTC. Its protein is CAGSQWGNQETQYF. Based on the CDR3 plus reference TRBV7-2 and TRBJ2-5, the full variable domain is GAGVSQSPSNKVTEKGKDVELRCDPISGHTALYWYRQSLGQGLEFLIYFQGNSAPDKSGLPSDRFSAERTGGSVSTLTIQRTQQEDSAVYLCAGSQWGNQETQYFGPGTRLLVL.

The table lists this clonotype with many counts. DNA for the CDR3: TGCGCCAGCAGCCAAAGGACTACCAGCTACGAGCAGTACTTC. This encodes CASSQRTTSYEQYF. This rearrangement joins TRBV4-1 to TRBJ2-7; tentative D call: TRBD2 (6 bases). The germline V and J ends were trimmed by 2 bases and 3 bases, with 11 bases remaining between them. CDR1 is MGHRA and CDR2 is YSYEKL in the germline V gene. This CDR3 contains 14 residues.

The chain employs TRBV7-3 and TRBJ2-7; D is unresolved. This CDR3 has 13 amino acids. Looked up from germline, CDR1 is SGHTA and CDR2 is FQGTGA. Trimming stripped 5 bases from V and 1 base from J, with 9 bases between. CDR3 nucleotides: TGTGCCAGCAGCGGAGAGGAGTCCTACGAGCAGTACTTC. Protein: CASSGEESYEQYF.

The chain is built from TRBV28 and TRBJ2-3; perhaps TRBD2 as D (5 bases). Germline CDR1 reads MDHEN; CDR2 reads SYDVKM. There are 18 residues in the CDR3. V lost 3 bases and J 0 bases, leaving 19 bases between the germline ends. CDR3 nucleotide sequence: TGTGCCAGCAGTTTGAGCCTCGAGGGTACCGCTAGCACAGATACGCAGTATTTT. Translating gives CASSLSLEGTASTDTQYF.

This clonotype showed up just a few times. The chain recombines TRBV20-1 with TRBJ2-5; 12 positions match TRBD2. The V gene's germline CDR1 is DFQATT and CDR2 SNEGSKA (reference sequence). The ends lost 4 bases at V and 6 bases at J; junction bases unmatched: 9. This CDR3 spans 15 amino acids. The CDR3 sequence: CSATPSGRVLKTQYF. DNA for the CDR3: TGCAGTGCTACACCTAGCGGGAGGGTTTTGAAGACCCAGTACTTC.

The V gene is TRBV6-1, the J gene TRBJ2-2, with D possibly matching TRBD1 (6 bases). This CDR3 has 16 amino acids. The germline V and J ends were trimmed by 0 bases and 7 bases, with 15 bases remaining between them. Germline V gene data show CDR1 as MNHNS and CDR2 as SASEGT. CDR3 residues: CASSEARAGVGGELFF. DNA for the CDR3: TGTGCCAGCAGTGAAGCTCGGGCAGGGGTTGGCGGGGAGCTGTTTTTT.

This clonotype was detected a few times. CDR3: CSARPVGNTIYF. In DNA form, the CDR3 reads TGCAGTGCTAGACCGGTCGGAAACACCATATATTTT. The chain has TRBV20-1 and TRBJ1-3; unclear D gene. The germline V gene encodes CDR1 DFQATT and CDR2 SNEGSKA (reference sequence). This CDR3 is 12 amino acids long. V gave up 2 bases and J gave up 4 bases, with 6 bases separating them.

The CDR3 sequence is CASSQDVRPAGYEQYF. The CDR3, as DNA: TGCGCCAGCAGCCAAGACGTTAGACCAGCCGGCTACGAGCAGTACTTC. The chain joins TRBV4-1 to TRBJ2-7; unclear D gene. This CDR3 has 16 amino acids. CDR1 MGHRA and CDR2 YSYEKL come from the germline V gene. V was clipped by 0 bases and J by 3 bases, with 15 bases between them.

The chain combines TRBV12-3 or TRBV12-4 with TRBJ1-6, with 8 bases lining up with TRBD1. Losses at the gene ends were 3 bases for V and 4 bases for J; bases not matched to a gene: 5. This CDR3 region has 16 residues. CDR3 region: CASSFGQGAYNSPLHF. The CDR3 nucleotides read TGTGCCAGCAGTTTCGGGCAGGGGGCGTATAATTCACCCCTCCACTTT.

This chain uses TRBV7-2 with TRBJ2-3; TRBD1 is a possible D gene (5 bases). The better agreement between TRBJ1-5 and the DNA end casts doubt on the J call. Germline CDR1 SGHTA, CDR2 FQGNSA. The CDR3 sequence is 18 residues long. The CDR3 region has the DNA TGTGCCAGCAGCCAATTAGCTGAGGCGGGACCCGCCGGAGATACGCAGCATTTT. Translation gives CASSQLAEAGPAGDTQHF.

This clonotype has at least ten counts. V usage is TRBV19 and J usage is TRBJ1-1, with unresolved D. Germline CDR1 and CDR2: LNHDA and SQIVND (reference sequence). The ends were cut back, 0 bases at V and 6 bases at J, with 8 bases in the middle. The CDR3 is made up of 13 amino acids. The CDR3, as DNA: TGTGCCAGTAGTATAGACCTGGACTCTGAAGCTTTCTTT. It yields the protein CASSIDLDSEAFF. Together with reference TRBV19 and TRBJ1-1, the CDR3 gives the full variable domain: DGGITQSPKYLFRKEGQNVTLSCEQNLNHDAMYWYRQDPGQGLRLIYYSQIVNDFQKGDIAEGYSVSREKKESFPLTVTSAQKNPTAFYLCASSIDLDSEAFFGQGTRLTVV.

As DNA, the CDR3 is TGTGCCAGCAGCCTCCCCGATGGGGACGAGCAGTACTTC. Its protein product is CASSLPDGDEQYF. This chain joins TRBV11-2 and TRBJ2-7; no clear D. The ends were cut back, 5 bases at V and 5 bases at J, with 13 bases in the middle. Germline assignment: CDR1 SGHAT and CDR2 FQNNGV. CDR3 length: 13 residues.

Regarding this clonotype: A much larger clone is a single base away; this may be a read error. The V and J genes are TRBV5-4 and TRBJ2-7; D unresolved. The germline V gene has CDR1 SGHNT and CDR2 YYREEE (reference sequence). This CDR3 is built from 12 residues. CDR3 DNA sequence: TGTGCCAACAGCCCCTCCGACTACGAGCAGTACTTC. This codes for CANSPSDYEQYF.